A selection of T cell receptor beta chains follows, all from one sample in a study of blood T cells in healthy people across ages. TCRdb re-analysed the 5' RACE reads in MiXCR, keeping a single row per CDR3 protein. This sample has 1.4 million or so distinct CDR3 sequences; approximately 42% occur once, and the top ten carry under 5%. The sequencing input was blood. These receptor sequences come from a woman aged 18-29 years in good health. Both conserved end residues are part of each CDR3. D genes are given only for firm matches. The size field is filled for only some rows; it gives once, few, many or a size class.

>16|TRBV2|-|-|TRBJ2-3
TGTGCCAGCAGTGAAGGGCTCTCCTCCCACACAGATACGCAGTATTTT
CASSEGLSSHTDTQYF
>13|TRBV20-1|-|-|TRBJ1-1
TGCAGTGCTAGAGATCGCCCGGGAGGTGAAGCTTTCTTT
CSARDRPGGEAFF
>15|TRBV3-1|-|-|TRBJ1-4
TGTGCCAGCAGCCAAGATGCAGGGGCTAATGAAAAACTGTTTTTT
CASSQDAGANEKLFF
>14|TRBV6-5|-|-|TRBJ1-2
TGTGCCAGCAGTACGGGTGGGTTGGACTATGGCTACACCTTC
CASSTGGLDYGYTF
>17|TRBV7-3|-|TRBD2|TRBJ2-3
TGTGCCAGCAGCTTAAACCCAGCGGGAGGGAAGGCAGATACGCAGTATTTT
CASSLNPAGGKADTQYF
>12|TRBV7-9|few|-|TRBJ1-1
TGTGCCAGCAGCGAGACAGACACTGAAGCTTTCTTT
CASSETDTEAFF
>13|TRBV9|few|-|TRBJ2-3
TGTGCCAGCAGCCCCCGTAGCGGAGATACGCAGTATTTT
CASSPRSGDTQYF
>15|TRBV4-1|-|-|TRBJ2-3
TGCGCCAGCAGCCAAGTTAACCTAGGGTTTGATACGCAGTATTTT
CASSQVNLGFDTQYF
>16|TRBV6-2/TRBV6-3|few|TRBD2|TRBJ2-5
TGTGCCAGCAGTCGACCGACTAGCGGGAGATCAGAGACCCAGTACTTC
CASSRPTSGRSETQYF
>14|TRBV9|many|TRBD1|TRBJ1-5
TGTGCCAGCAGTGCCGGACAGGGGAATCAGCCCCAGCATTTT
CASSAGQGNQPQHF
>15|TRBV4-1|-|-|TRBJ1-2
TGCGCCAGCAGCCACGCTAATACAGGGATGGATGGCTACACCTTC
CASSHANTGMDGYTF
>14|TRBV12-3/TRBV12-4|few|-|TRBJ2-3
TGTGCCAGCAGTTTCAGTGGCGCGGGAGATACGCAGTATTTT
CASSFSGAGDTQYF
>20|TRBV3-1|once|-|TRBJ1-5
TGTGCCAGCAGCCAAGAACAGTTCTCTGGGCAACACAGGGTAAATCAGCCCCAGCATTTT
CASSQEQFSGQHRVNQPQHF
>14|TRBV29-1|-|TRBD1|TRBJ2-5
TGCAGCGTTGGGGGAGGACAGGGTACTGGGACCCAGTACTTC
CSVGGGQGTGTQYF
>10|TRBV28|few|-|TRBJ2-4
TGTGCCAGCAGTTTGGTGATTCAGTACTTC
CASSLVIQYF
>14|TRBV7-9|-|-|TRBJ1-2
TGTGCCTGCAGCTCAATCGGGGGGCGTCATGGCTACACCTTC
CACSSIGGRHGYTF
>14|TRBV3-1|-|TRBD2|TRBJ2-5
TGTGCCAGCAGCCAAGCACTAGCGGTGGATGAGCAGTACTTC
CASSQALAVDEQYF
>14|TRBV29-1|-|TRBD1|TRBJ2-7
TGCAGCGTAGCGACAGGGGATATGGCCTACGAGCAGTACTTC
CSVATGDMAYEQYF
>15|TRBV13|-|-|TRBJ2-3
TGTGCCAGCAGCTCCTCCGACAGGCGCACAGATACGCAGTATTTT
CASSSSDRRTDTQYF
>13|TRBV11-1|few|-|TRBJ2-5
TGTGCCAGCAGCTTAAGGCCCGGGGAGACCCAGTACTTC
CASSLRPGETQYF
>14|TRBV9|-|-|TRBJ2-3
TGTGCCAGCAGCGAAAGTAGACACACAGATACGCAGTATTTT
CASSESRHTDTQYF
>15|TRBV5-1|few|-|TRBJ2-1
TGCGCCAGCAGCTTGGCGACAGGGGAGGGGAGACAGCAGTTCTTC
CASSLATGEGRQQFF
>13|TRBV12-3/TRBV12-4|-|-|TRBJ2-4
TGTGCCAGCGCCCGGGGGGCTTCAAACATTCAGTACTTC
CASARGASNIQYF
>15|TRBV7-9|once|-|TRBJ2-7
TGTGCCAGCAGTAAAGCGGAGTCAGGGGATTACGAGCAGTACTTC
CASSKAESGDYEQYF
>16|TRBV7-4|-|-|TRBJ2-4
TGTGCCAGCAGCCCCCGGACAGAACTAGCCAAAAACATTCAGTACTTC
CASSPRTELAKNIQYF
>13|TRBV11-2|once|TRBD2|TRBJ2-7
TGTGCCACCACGGTAGCGGGAAGCTACGAGCAGTACTTC
CATTVAGSYEQYF
>13|TRBV3-1|-|-|TRBJ2-5
TGTGCCAGCAGCCCCAGGGGTAGCCAGACCCAGTACTTC
CASSPRGSQTQYF
>17|TRBV3-1|-|-|TRBJ1-1
TGTGCCAGCAGCCAGGGGGCGGCGGTTAGAATGGACACTGAAGCTTTCTTT
CASSQGAAVRMDTEAFF
>13|TRBV4-3|-|-|TRBJ1-2
TGCGCCAGCAGCCAAGCACAGGAATGTGGCTACACCTTC
CASSQAQECGYTF
>15|TRBV12-3/TRBV12-4|-|TRBD1|TRBJ1-5
TGTGCCAGCAGTTTAGGCAGGGGGCTCAATCAGCCCCAGCATTTT
CASSLGRGLNQPQHF
>14|TRBV4-2|once|-|TRBJ2-3
TGTGCCAGCAGCCAAGTTAGGTTAGAAGATACGCAGTATTTT
CASSQVRLEDTQYF
>15|TRBV10-1|-|TRBD1|TRBJ2-1
TGCGCCAGCAGTGACCGGACAGGGAGAAACAATGAGCAGTTCTTC
CASSDRTGRNNEQFF
>16|TRBV5-1|-|-|TRBJ2-7
TGCGCCAGCAGCTTATTGGGCGCCCCTTCCTACAATGAGCAGTACTTC
CASSLLGAPSYNEQYF
>19|TRBV3-1|-|TRBD2|TRBJ2-1
TGTGCCAGCAGCCAATTGGGGACTAGCGGGACCTTCTCCTACAATGAGCAGTTCTTC
CASSQLGTSGTFSYNEQFF